This record looks at one TCR beta chain sequence and its context. The sample originates from a study of control samples from healthy donors and cancer patients. The assay was immunoSEQ multiplex PCR, and TCRdb's table has in-frame clones only and misses some. Seen here are 140,000 or so clones, around 90% observed once, and the top ten hold more than 3%. The TCR comes from a man aged 25-45 years in good health. The specimen was blood.

This CDR3 reads CASSITWGLVDTQYF. The CDR3 coding sequence is TGTGCCAGTAGTATAACTTGGGGGTTGGTAGATACGCAGTATTTT. J is TRBJ2-3 and V is TRBV19; D is perhaps TRBD1 or TRBD2 (5 bases each). The germline V gene has CDR1 LNHDA and CDR2 SQIVND (reference sequence). The CDR3 spans 15 residues. Trimming took 2 bases from V and 5 from J, leaving 14 bases between them.